Below are 20 T cell receptor beta chains sequenced from a single sample in a study of blood T cell repertoires in COVID-19. Produced via immunoSEQ multiplex PCR; TCRdb's table is partial and in-frame only. The top ten hold 3.5% to 5% of the sample, which has around 200,000 clones, around 84% seen once. The sample taken for sequencing was peripheral blood. The receptors shown here come from a man over 45 with acute or convalescent COVID-19.

The CDR3, as DNA: TGTGCCGGCGGGGCTGGAAACACCATATATTTT. Translation: CAGGAGNTIYF. This chain joins TRBV30 and TRBJ1-3; D unclear. The CDR3 is 11 amino acids. V shed 8 bases and J shed 2 bases, with 7 bases lying between them. From germline, CDR1 is GTSNPN and CDR2 SVGIG (reference sequence).

The chain combines TRBV9 with TRBJ1-5, with TRBD1 identical over 9 bases. CDR3 length: 15 residues. Trimming at V came to 4 bases and at J to 3 bases, leaving 5 bases not matched to a gene. Germline assignment: CDR1 SGDLS and CDR2 YYNGEE. The CDR3 DNA is TGTGCCAGCAGCCTCGGGACAGGGTCCAATCAGCCCCAGCATTTT. Its protein is CASSLGTGSNQPQHF.

The chain recombines TRBV7-2 with TRBJ1-6; possibly TRBD1 for D (5 bases). Per germline, CDR1 SGHTA and CDR2 FQGNSA. Trimming took off 9 bases at V and 6 bases at J, with 15 bases between the two ends. CDR3 length equals 14 residues. The CDR3 DNA reads as TGTGCCAGTAAACCGGGACTGATTAATTCACCCCTCCACTTT. It yields the protein CASKPGLINSPLHF. Full variable domain (outside the CDR3, taken from reference TRBV7-2 and TRBJ1-6): GAGVSQSPSNKVTEKGKDVELRCDPISGHTALYWYRQSLGQGLEFLIYFQGNSAPDKSGLPSDRFSAERTGGSVSTLTIQRTQQEDSAVYLCASKPGLINSPLHFGNGTRLTVT.

The rearrangement links TRBV11-3 to TRBJ2-7; TRBD1 is a possible D gene (6 bases). V gave up 5 bases and J gave up 6 bases, with 17 bases separating them. Germline V gene data show CDR1 as SGHNT and CDR2 as YENEEA. The CDR3 covers 14 residues. The CDR3 region is CASSPTGTRGEQYF. In nucleotides, the CDR3 is TGTGCCAGCAGCCCAACCGGGACAAGGGGCGAGCAGTACTTC. Full variable domain (missing parts from reference TRBV11-3 and TRBJ2-7): EAGVVQSPRYKIIEKKQPVAFWCNPISGHNTLYWYLQNLGQGPELLIRYENEEAVDDSQLPKDRFSAERLKGVDSTLKIQPAELGDSAVYLCASSPTGTRGEQYFGPGTRLTVT.

This clone was counted once. The chain combines TRBV19 with TRBJ1-2; D is possibly TRBD1 (6 bases). The CDR3 totals 15 residues. V was cut by 8 bases and J by 6 bases, with 22 bases left in between. CDR1 LNHDA and CDR2 SQIVND come from the germline V gene (reference sequence). CDR3 nucleotides: TGTGCCAGTCACCGAGGGGGTGGGATAGAAAATGGCTACACCTTC. It is translated as CASHRGGGIENGYTF.

This rearrangement joins TRBV30 to TRBJ2-1, with TRBD2 matching 9 bases. V was clipped by 1 base and J by 0 bases; unmatched bases: 4. From germline, CDR1 is GTSNPN and CDR2 SVGIG (reference sequence). This CDR3 region has 16 residues. In DNA, the CDR3 is TGTGCCTGGAGTGGCGGGGGGGCCAGCTCCTACAATGAGCAGTTCTTC. Amino acid sequence: CAWSGGGASSYNEQFF.

This clone was recorded only once. V usage is TRBV19 and J usage is TRBJ2-2; TRBD1 matches at 8 bases. The CDR3 is made up of 14 amino acids. V dropped 9 bases and J dropped 7; count of bases not matched to a gene: 10. Germline assignment: CDR1 LNHDA and CDR2 SQIVND (reference sequence). CDR3 nucleotides: TGTGCCAGCAGTGCAGGGGGCGCAAACGGGGAGCTGTTTTTT. Translation gives CASSAGGANGELFF.

The chain links TRBV11-1 to TRBJ1-2; D is possibly TRBD1 (6 bases). The CDR3 runs to 15 residues. Germline V CDR1 and CDR2: SGHAT, FQDESV (reference sequence). Trimming pared 7 bases from V and 6 bases from J, leaving 21 bases between. The CDR3: CASTNSGTRRNGYTF. The CDR3 DNA follows: TGTGCCAGCACCAACTCCGGGACACGCAGGAATGGCTACACCTTC.

The gene calls are TRBV9 and TRBJ1-2; TRBD1 agrees at 7 bases. V shed 4 bases, J shed 8 bases, and the junction held 14 bases outside the gene matches. CDR3 size: 15 residues. Germline lookup yields CDR1 SGDLS and CDR2 YYNGEE. Here the CDR3 reads CASSPGQLKRWGYTF. DNA for the CDR3: TGTGCCAGCAGCCCGGGACAGCTCAAACGGTGGGGCTACACCTTC.

The chain has TRBV5-4 and TRBJ2-1, with TRBD2 matching over 7 bases. Germline trimming cut 3 bases from V and 8 bases from J; bases unmatched to any gene: 11. CDR3 length: 15 amino acids. Per germline, CDR1 SGHNT and CDR2 YYREEE (reference sequence). The CDR3, as DNA: TGTGCCAGCAGCTCAAGGGGCGGGGGAGGCTATGAGCAGTTCTTC. This sequence encodes CASSSRGGGGYEQFF.

The chain couples TRBV12-5 to TRBJ2-7, with a possible D match to TRBD2 (5 bases). In germline, CDR1 is LGHNT, CDR2 FRNRAP. Trimming pared 3 bases from V and 1 base from J, leaving 7 bases between. The CDR3 consists of 13 residues. The CDR3 region is CASGLEGSYEQYF. In DNA form, the CDR3 reads TGTGCTAGTGGTTTAGAGGGATCCTACGAGCAGTACTTC.

The V gene is TRBV15, the J gene TRBJ1-1; perhaps TRBD1 as D (5 bases). Per the germline V gene, CDR1 is LNHNV and CDR2 is YYDKDF (reference sequence). CDR3 length: 14 amino acids. Trimming took off 5 bases at V and 4 bases at J, with 14 bases between the two ends. CDR3 region: CATSEPGDSTEAFF. Written as DNA, the CDR3 is TGTGCCACCAGCGAACCGGGGGATAGCACTGAAGCTTTCTTT.

This chain joins TRBV3-1 (or the pseudogene TRBV3-2) and TRBJ2-5; 9 bases are a match to TRBD1. CDR1 is LGHDT, CDR2 YNNKEL, per germline (reference sequence). The CDR3 runs 13 residues. The trim removed 10 bases at V and 4 bases at J, leaving 7 bases unmatched. CDR3 protein: CATYRGRLETQYF. CDR3 bases: TGTGCCACCTACAGGGGGCGCTTAGAGACCCAGTACTTC.

CDR3 coding DNA: TGTGCCAGCAGACCAGGGGGGCAGAAAGCTTTCTTT. It specifies CASRPGGQKAFF. The chain uses TRBV7-9 and TRBJ1-1; 7 nucleotides agree with TRBD1. Germline CDR1 is SEHNR and CDR2 is FQNEAQ (reference sequence). The CDR3 is 12 amino acids. With V trimmed by 6 bases and J by 9 bases, 7 bases remained unmatched.

This clone was found a few times. The chain recombines TRBV7-2 with TRBJ2-7; a possible D gene is TRBD1 (6 bases). V was cut by 1 base and J by 0 bases, with 10 bases left in between. CDR1 and CDR2 from the germline V gene are SGHTA and FQGNSA. This CDR3 has 15 amino acids. CDR3 DNA: TGTGCCAGCAGCTTAGTAGGGGACAACTCCTACGAGCAGTACTTC. This sequence encodes CASSLVGDNSYEQYF.

This sequence joins TRBV18 and TRBJ2-2; 10 bases are a match to TRBD1. Losses at the gene ends were 5 bases for V and 0 bases for J; bases not matched to a gene: 9. CDR3 length: 18 residues. Germline V CDR1 and CDR2: KGHSH, LQKENI. The CDR3 nucleotides read TGTGCCAGCTCATCTAGACAGGGGGCGAGGACGAACACCGGGGAGCTGTTTTTT. Translation gives CASSSRQGARTNTGELFF.

The gene calls are TRBV6-5 and TRBJ1-2, with D perhaps matching TRBD1 (6 bases). Trimming left V 0 bases short and J 4 bases short, with 12 bases between. Germline V CDR1 and CDR2: MNHEY, SVGAGI. CDR3 length equals 15 residues. The CDR3 loop is CASSYSLQGAYGYTF. The CDR3, as DNA: TGTGCCAGCAGTTACTCGTTACAGGGTGCCTATGGCTACACCTTC.

J is TRBJ1-2 and V is TRBV5-4; maybe TRBD1 (6 bases). The germline CDR1 and CDR2 sequences are SGHNT and YYREEE (reference sequence). The CDR3 loop spans 15 amino acids. Deletions cut 3 bases from V and 2 bases from J, with 14 bases between. In nucleotides, the CDR3 is TGTGCCAGCAGCTCTCCTAAGGACAGCAACTATGGCTACACCTTC. Translating gives CASSSPKDSNYGYTF. The complete variable domain, with remaining parts taken from reference TRBV5-4 and TRBJ1-2, reads ETGVTQSPTHLIKTRGQQVTLRCSSQSGHNTVSWYQQALGQGPQFIFQYYREEENGRGNFPPRFSGLQFPNYSSELNVNALELDDSALYLCASSSPKDSNYGYTFGSGTRLTVV.

In this sample, this clone turned up a few times. The chain uses TRBV3-1 (or the pseudogene TRBV3-2) and TRBJ1-4; D ambiguous. CDR3 size: 13 residues. The V end was cut by 0 bases, the J end by 6 bases, with 5 bases between. Germline V gene data show CDR1 as LGHDT and CDR2 as YNNKEL (reference sequence). The CDR3: CASSQERDEKLFF. CDR3 DNA: TGTGCCAGCAGCCAAGAGAGGGATGAAAAACTGTTTTTT.

This clone has a handful of counts. The V and J genes are TRBV30 and TRBJ1-4; D not certain. V was trimmed by 5 bases and J by 7 bases, leaving 14 bases between them. There are 13 residues in the CDR3. CDR1 and CDR2 (germline): GTSNPN, SVGIG (reference sequence). The CDR3 loop reads CAWSVNSGEKLFF. For the CDR3, the DNA is TGTGCCTGGTCGGTCAACTCCGGTGAAAAACTGTTTTTT.